This T cell receptor (beta chain) comes out of a study of T cell repertoires in cytomegalovirus infection. In the study overall: Indicated by public TCR beta signatures were CMV infection and matching HLA type.

TCRdb itself ran the reads through MiXCR, one entry per CDR3 protein. The data contain under 850,000 distinct CDR3 sequences, approximately 34% of them seen just once; the ten biggest clones take up 2.8%. Whole-study results and caveats: Totalled public TCR beta family frequency picked out people who carried CMV plus the relevant HLA. It was HLA-C-restricted CMV-specific TCR beta clonotypes that dominated the response ex vivo.

Of note for this clonotype: What it binds is not known.

The CDR3 extends over 14 amino acids. Trimming pared 5 bases from V and 2 bases from J, leaving 12 bases between. The germline gives CDR1 SGHAT, CDR2 FQNNGV. The sequence came from a human donor in good health (CMV status not recorded). Some clones in this sample may be carry-over from other donors' samples. The source material was PBMCs. The chain joins TRBV11-2 to TRBJ2-5, with unresolved D. The CDR3 DNA reads TGTGCCAGCAGCCCGGAAACAGATCAAGAGACCCAGTACTTC. Its protein product is CASSPETDQETQYF. Variable domain in full (rest from reference TRBV11-2 and TRBJ2-5): EAGVAQSPRYKIIEKRQSVAFWCNPISGHATLYWYQQILGQGPKLLIQFQNNGVVDDSQLPKDRFSAERLKGVDSTLKIQPAKLEDSAVYLCASSPETDQETQYFGPGTRLLVL.